This is a list of T cell receptor beta chains from one sample in a study of neoadjuvant nivolumab and ipilimumab in lung cancer. Assay used: immunoSEQ multiplex PCR; TCRdb lists only in-frame clones, some missing. This repertoire shows some 4,000 clones, around 75% found once; its top ten account for 1.2% to 1.5%. The starting material was peripheral blood, obtained after neoadjuvant nivolumab, alone or with ipilimumab, at or shortly before surgery. Every receptor here comes from an adult with non-small cell lung cancer. CDR3s include the opening cysteine and the closing phenylalanine or tryptophan. The D gene is left open where the match is weak. Some rows mark clone size as missing; the rest say once, few, many or name a class of expanded clone.

d_gene | j_gene | v_gene | abundance | CDR3nt | CDR3aa
TRBD1 | TRBJ1-1 | TRBV6-5 | NA | TGTGCCAGCAGGACCGGGACAGTGAACACTGAAGCTTTCTTT | CASRTGTVNTEAFF
NA | TRBJ2-1 | TRBV5-4 | NA | TGTGCCAGCAGCTTGTGGGAAGGGGGGGGAACCTACAATGAGCAGTTCTTC | CASSLWEGGGTYNEQFF
NA | TRBJ2-6 | TRBV5-5 | NA | TGTGCCAGCTCAGTAGGTTGCGTACAAAGTCGGGCCAACGTCCTGACTTTC | CASSVGCVQSRANVLTF
TRBD1 | TRBJ1-1 | TRBV7-3 | few | TGTGCCAGCAGCCTGACAGGGGGGAACACTGAAGCTTTCTTT | CASSLTGGNTEAFF
NA | TRBJ1-1 | TRBV29-1 | NA | TGCAGCGGGGTGGGTGGGCACACTGAAGCTTTCTTT | CSGVGGHTEAFF
NA | TRBJ1-2 | TRBV19 | NA | TGTGCCAGTGCCCCGGGGCAGGACTATGGCTACACCTTC | CASAPGQDYGYTF
TRBD1 | TRBJ1-2 | TRBV5-6 | NA | TGTACCAGCAGTCCCGGGACAGGGGGGTGGAACTATGGCTACACCTTC | CTSSPGTGGWNYGYTF
TRBD1 | TRBJ1-2 | TRBV4-3 | NA | TGCGCCAGCAGCCAAGAATCGGCAGGGGGTAACTATGGCTACACCTTC | CASSQESAGGNYGYTF
NA | TRBJ1-2 | TRBV4-2 | NA | TGTGCCAGCAGCCAAGATCCGGATTTACAGGGAAGCTATGGCTACACCTTC | CASSQDPDLQGSYGYTF
TRBD1 | TRBJ2-7 | TRBV28 | once | TGTGCCAGCAGAGGGGACAGCTCCTACGAGCAGTACTTC | CASRGDSSYEQYF
NA | TRBJ2-7 | TRBV6-6 | NA | TGTGCCAGCAGCGCTGCCCCGGGGATAACCTACGAGCAGTACTTC | CASSAAPGITYEQYF
NA | TRBJ2-6 | TRBV7-9 | NA | TGTGCCGACGGTTTTACAGGCTCAGGGGCCAACGTCCTGACTTTC | CADGFTGSGANVLTF
NA | TRBJ1-1 | TRBV6-1 | NA | TGTGCCAGCAGAAGTAACATCAACACTGAAGCTTTCTTT | CASRSNINTEAFF
NA | TRBJ2-1 | TRBV5-1 | NA | TGCGCCAGCAGCTTGTTAAGTGGAGTAGGGTCGAGTGAGCAGTTCTTC | CASSLLSGVGSSEQFF
NA | TRBJ2-3 | TRBV19 | NA | TGTGCCAGTAGAAGAACTAGCAGTAAGACAGATACGCAGTATTTT | CASRRTSSKTDTQYF
TRBD2 | TRBJ2-7 | TRBV2 | few | TGTGCCAGCAGTGAACTAGCGGGAGGTGACGAGCAGTACTTC | CASSELAGGDEQYF
NA | TRBJ1-4 | TRBV5-1 | few | TGCGCCAGCAGCTTGGCGAGGACAACTAATGAAAAACTGTTTTTT | CASSLARTTNEKLFF
NA | TRBJ2-1 | TRBV7-9 | NA | TGTGCCAGCAGCTCGGGTGTGGGACTTAGGCAGTTCTTC | CASSSGVGLRQFF
NA | TRBJ2-7 | TRBV18 | once | TGTGCCAGCTCACTAGCGAGTGATACCTACGAGCAGTACTTC | CASSLASDTYEQYF
TRBD1 | TRBJ1-2 | TRBV7-3 | NA | TGTGCCAGCAGCCCCGGACAGGGAGTTAGCTATGGCTACACCTTC | CASSPGQGVSYGYTF
NA | TRBJ2-7 | TRBV28 | NA | TGTGCCAGCAGCGCCAGGGACCGCTACGAGCAGTACTTC | CASSARDRYEQYF
TRBD1 | TRBJ1-5 | TRBV28 | NA | TGTGCCAGCAGACCCTCCATCAGGGGGAATCAGCCCCAGCATTTT | CASRPSIRGNQPQHF
TRBD2 | TRBJ2-1 | TRBV5-3 | NA | TGTGCCAGAAGCTTACTAGCGGGAGGGGACAATGAGCAGTTCTTC | CARSLLAGGDNEQFF
NA | TRBJ2-7 | TRBV18 | NA | TGTGCCAGCTCACCAGACAGCCTCTACGAGCAGTACTTC | CASSPDSLYEQYF
NA | TRBJ2-7 | TRBV15 | NA | TGTGCCACCAGCGAGGGGGGGAGCTCCTACGAGCAGTACTTC | CATSEGGSSYEQYF